This TCR beta chain is drawn from a study of vaccination effects on CD4 cells after COVID-19. About this clone itself: Antigen unknown.

The V and J ends lost 3 bases and 8 bases respectively, with 14 bases between them. Germline CDR1 MDHEN, CDR2 SYDVKM. The CDR3 runs to 14 residues. General observations from the study: Clones that were induced by infection or by vaccine showed marked contraction late after vaccination.

Sequencing was performed with immunoSEQ multiplex PCR; in TCRdb, only in-frame clones are kept and a portion is missing. The top ten hold approximately 21% of the sample, which has 26,000 or so clones, about 70% seen once. Prior to sequencing, the ViraFEST assay stimulated PBMC with viral peptide pools, which expanded the antigen-specific CD4+ T cells. At the end of more than 8 days of culture, CD4+ T cells were isolated. Vaccine recipients lacked prior SARS-CoV-2 infection and had negative nucleocapsid antibodies. The sequenced sample was CD4+ T cells from PBMCs cultured with HCoV-NL63 spike peptides, obtained before COVID-19 vaccination. The chain couples TRBV28 to TRBJ2-4; D assignment may be TRBD1 or TRBD2 (5 bases each). This TCR was sampled from a human donor who received a COVID-19 vaccine. CDR3 nucleotide sequence: TGTGCCAGCAGTTTGGGACCCGATGGGGACATTCAGTACTTC. Translation gives CASSLGPDGDIQYF.